These 9 T cell receptor beta chains came from one sample sequenced in a study of cytomegalovirus exposure and HLA in healthy donors. The study ran its PCR with 60 Vbeta and 13 Jbeta primers. Measured with immunoSEQ multiplex PCR; TCRdb has only the in-frame clones, and not every one. Here the sample table reports just over 200,000 clones. Specimen: PBMCs. The source of these receptors is a girl aged 2 to 9 in good health and CMV-seropositive.

The chain joins TRBV19 to TRBJ1-1; D is uncertain. The CDR3 is made up of 11 amino acids. V was clipped by 8 bases and J by 0 bases, with 4 bases between them. Looked up from germline, CDR1 is LNHDA and CDR2 is SQIVND (reference sequence). The CDR3 reads CASVMNTEAFF. In nucleotides, the CDR3 is TGTGCCAGTGTAATGAACACTGAAGCTTTCTTT.

The rearrangement joins TRBV11-2 to TRBJ1-2; D perhaps matches TRBD1 (6 bases). Between the trimmed V and J ends, which lost 0 bases and 5 bases, there was a span of 13 bases. Germline V CDR1 and CDR2: SGHAT, FQNNGV. CDR3 length: 15 amino acids. CDR3 region: CASSLDLQGSYGYTF. For the CDR3, the DNA is TGTGCCAGCAGCTTAGATCTACAGGGTTCGTATGGCTACACCTTC.

This chain uses TRBV5-4 with TRBJ1-1; 7 positions agree with TRBD1. V trimming: 9 bases; J trimming: 1 base; junction bases outside the gene matches: 12. There are 15 residues in the CDR3. Germline loops: CDR1 SGHNT, CDR2 YYREEE (reference sequence). Here the CDR3 reads CATNSGGRGNTEAFF. In DNA form, the CDR3 reads TGTGCCACAAATTCAGGGGGACGAGGGAACACTGAAGCTTTCTTT.

The CDR3 DNA reads TGCGCCAGCAACCCTACGGGAGGTTTGACAGATACGCAGTATTTT. Protein product: CASNPTGGLTDTQYF. The rearrangement joins TRBV10-1 to TRBJ2-3; 7 bases fit TRBD2. The CDR3 spans 15 residues. Germline loops: CDR1 WNHNN, CDR2 SYGVQD (reference sequence). V lost 7 bases and J lost 3; bases outside the gene matches: 10.

This rearrangement joins TRBV7-9 to TRBJ2-1; possible D gene TRBD2, 6 bases. Germline CDR1 and CDR2: SEHNR and FQNEAQ (reference sequence). V was clipped by 5 bases and J by 5 bases, with 10 bases between them. The CDR3 spans 13 residues. CDR3 protein: CASSRGEDNEQFF. The CDR3 DNA sequence: TGTGCCAGCAGCCGCGGGGAGGACAATGAGCAGTTCTTC.

V gene TRBV6-5 combines with J gene TRBJ2-2, with 8 bases aligning to TRBD2. The trim removed 6 bases at V and 6 bases at J, leaving 6 bases unmatched. This CDR3 spans 14 amino acids. Per the germline V gene, CDR1 is MNHEY and CDR2 is SVGAGI. CDR3 DNA: TGTGCCAGCAGCCTACTAGCGGACCCCGGGGAGCTGTTTTTT. Translated: CASSLLADPGELFF.

The chain recombines TRBV25-1 with TRBJ2-7, with D possibly matching TRBD1 (7 bases). CDR3 length: 15 residues. Germline assignment: CDR1 MGHDK and CDR2 SYGVNS. The V end lost 4 bases, the J end lost 1 base, and 14 bases lay between the germline ends. DNA of the CDR3: TGTGCCAGCAGTGGCCGCAGGGGGGTATCCTACGAGCAGTACTTC. It codes for CASSGRRGVSYEQYF.

This rearrangement joins TRBV27 to TRBJ2-3, with D possibly matching TRBD2 (5 bases). Germline loops: CDR1 MNHEY, CDR2 SMNVEV (reference sequence). V lost 4 bases and J 2 bases, leaving 10 bases between the germline ends. The CDR3 has 14 amino acids. The CDR3 protein is CASSSPGYTDTQYF. The CDR3 coding sequence is TGTGCCAGCAGTTCCCCGGGGTACACAGATACGCAGTATTTT.

The chain joins TRBV19 to TRBJ1-5; perhaps TRBD1 as D (6 bases). Germline V gene data show CDR1 as LNHDA and CDR2 as SQIVND (reference sequence). Trimming pared 6 bases from V and 6 bases from J, leaving 18 bases between. This CDR3 has 15 residues. CDR3 protein: CASRFLTGPTQPQHF. CDR3 nucleotide sequence: TGTGCCAGTAGATTCCTCACAGGGCCGACTCAGCCCCAGCATTTT.